These T cell receptor beta chains were read from a single sample in a study of vaccination and CD4 T cells after COVID-19. One entry per CDR3 protein results from TCRdb running MiXCR on the PCR reads. The top ten clones hold 14% to 15% of a sample with approximately 17,000 distinct CDR3 sequences, about 32% of them seen once. These receptors have no identified antigens. The material sequenced was cultured CD4+ T cells from blood. The receptor set was obtained from a human donor with COVID-19. Both conserved end residues are part of each CDR3. The D gene is left open where the match is weak. Rows give clone size only sometimes, using once, few, many, or a class for an expanded clone.

length,D,J,size,V,DNA,CDR3
12,NA,TRBJ1-2,NA,TRBV12-3/TRBV12-4,TGTGCCAGCAGCCCTCCCAACAGGGGCTACACCTTC,CASSPPNRGYTF
13,NA,TRBJ1-1,few,TRBV6-1,TGTGCCAGCAGTACCATCGTGAACACTGAAGCTTTCTTT,CASSTIVNTEAFF
15,NA,TRBJ1-1,NA,TRBV6-2/TRBV6-3,TGTGCCAGCAGTTACTCTAGGACAGCCCTCACTGAAGCTTTCTTT,CASSYSRTALTEAFF
15,NA,TRBJ1-4,NA,TRBV7-8,TGTGCCAGCAGCTTCAGGTGGCAGGGAAATGAAAAACTGTTTTTT,CASSFRWQGNEKLFF
13,NA,TRBJ1-2,NA,TRBV10-3,TGTGCCATCAGAAGACGGGAAAACTATGGCTACACCTTC,CAIRRRENYGYTF
14,TRBD1,TRBJ1-1,large,TRBV7-6,TGTGCCAGCAGCATCACAGGGGGTGACACTGAAGCTTTCTTT,CASSITGGDTEAFF
13,NA,TRBJ1-2,NA,TRBV20-1,TGCAGTGCTAGCGGGGGCAGGGGAAATGGCTACACCTTC,CSASGGRGNGYTF
14,NA,TRBJ1-3,few,TRBV30,TGTGCCTGCCCCTGGGGGGCCGGCGGAAACACCATATATTTT,CACPWGAGGNTIYF
15,NA,TRBJ2-2,NA,TRBV11-2,TGTGCCAGCAGCCCTAGCGTGATGGGCGCCGGGGAGCTGTTTTTT,CASSPSVMGAGELFF
14,TRBD1,TRBJ1-3,NA,TRBV7-2,TGTGCCAGCAGCCAAACAGGGGTAGGAAACACCATATATTTT,CASSQTGVGNTIYF
15,TRBD2,TRBJ2-2,once,TRBV29-1,TGCAGCGTCGAAACTAGCGGGGGATCCACCGGGGAGCTGTTTTTT,CSVETSGGSTGELFF
14,NA,TRBJ2-7,NA,TRBV20-1,TGCAGTGCTAGAGATCTACGGACAGAAGGATCCCAGTACTTC,CSARDLRTEGSQYF
16,TRBD2,TRBJ2-1,NA,TRBV6-5,TGTGCCAGCAGTTACAAGGGGGGCGGGGGGGCCAATGAGCAGTTCTTC,CASSYKGGGGANEQFF
16,NA,TRBJ1-3,NA,TRBV4-2,TGTGCCAGCAGCCAAGACCCACGAGGGTTCGGAAACACCATATATTTT,CASSQDPRGFGNTIYF
15,NA,TRBJ2-5,NA,TRBV11-3,TGTGCCAGCAGCTCTGGCTTTCAGGGACAAGAGACCCAGTACTTC,CASSSGFQGQETQYF
14,TRBD1,TRBJ1-5,NA,TRBV6-2/TRBV6-3,TGTGCCAGCAGTTGGACAGGGGGCCTTCAGCCCCAGCATTTT,CASSWTGGLQPQHF
12,NA,TRBJ1-4,NA,TRBV20-1,TGCAGTGCTAGCGGGTTGGTTGAAAAACTGTTTTTT,CSASGLVEKLFF
14,TRBD2,TRBJ2-7,NA,TRBV11-2,TGTGCCAGCAGCATAGGGACTAGCGTCGACGAGCAGTACTTC,CASSIGTSVDEQYF
13,NA,TRBJ2-5,NA,TRBV5-4,TGTGCCAGCAGCGTCGCAGCGGTGGAGACCCAGTACTTC,CASSVAAVETQYF
15,NA,TRBJ2-7,NA,TRBV25-1,TGTGCCAGCAGTGAGAGGGGCCGTTCGAGGTACGGGCAGTACTTC,CASSERGRSRYGQYF
13,NA,TRBJ1-6,NA,TRBV20-1,TGCAGTGCCCCTAGGTCCAAATCATCGCCCCTCCACTTT,CSAPRSKSSPLHF
16,NA,TRBJ2-3,NA,TRBV7-2,TGTGCCAGCAGCTTAGCTAGGCGCGGGGTGGGAGATACGCAGTATTTT,CASSLARRGVGDTQYF
17,TRBD2,TRBJ2-5,NA,TRBV7-2,TGTGCCAGCAGCTTAGCATCGGCTAGCGGCATGAAAGAGACCCAGTACTTC,CASSLASASGMKETQYF
14,NA,TRBJ2-2,NA,TRBV11-3,TGTGCCAGCAGCTTAGATGGCGGAACCGGGGAGCTGTTTTTT,CASSLDGGTGELFF
18,TRBD1,TRBJ1-1,NA,TRBV5-1,TGCGCCAGCAGCTTGGGACGGACAGGCCTTGCGATGAACACTGAAGCTTTCTTT,CASSLGRTGLAMNTEAFF
15,TRBD1,TRBJ1-2,few,TRBV7-9,TGTGCCAGCAGCCACCGGGACAGGGACTACTATGGCTACACCTTC,CASSHRDRDYYGYTF
14,NA,TRBJ2-3,NA,TRBV5-1,TGCGCCAGCAGTCGGGGGGCCGACCCAGATACGCAGTATTTT,CASSRGADPDTQYF
13,NA,TRBJ2-5,few,TRBV11-3,TGTGCCAGCAGCTTAAATATGGAAGAGACCCAGTACTTC,CASSLNMEETQYF
14,TRBD2,TRBJ2-5,NA,TRBV19,TGTGCCAGTAGGACTAGCGGGGGGGAAGAGACCCAGTACTTC,CASRTSGGEETQYF
16,TRBD2,TRBJ2-5,NA,TRBV12-3/TRBV12-4,TGTGCCAGCAGTGCCGGGACTAGCGGGGGGGTAGAGACCCAGTACTTC,CASSAGTSGGVETQYF
16,NA,TRBJ1-4,NA,TRBV10-3,TGTGCCATCAGTGAGTCGGACGGTGCAACTAATGAAAAACTGTTTTTT,CAISESDGATNEKLFF
13,NA,TRBJ1-2,NA,TRBV20-1,TGCAGTGCTAGAGATGTGTATAGGTTGAGCTACACCTTC,CSARDVYRLSYTF
14,NA,TRBJ1-4,NA,TRBV7-2,TGTGCCAGCACCCCAGGGCAGGGAAGGGAAAAACTGTTTTTT,CASTPGQGREKLFF
15,NA,TRBJ1-1,NA,TRBV28,TGTGCCAGCAGTCCTCCGGACGTAGGTGGCACTGAAGCTTTCTTT,CASSPPDVGGTEAFF
15,NA,TRBJ1-4,NA,TRBV19,TGTGCCAGTAGTATATCATGGCAGGGAGGAGAAAAACTGTTTTTT,CASSISWQGGEKLFF
14,NA,TRBJ1-2,NA,TRBV7-2,TGTGCCAGCAGCCGGGACCGAGGGGCGATGGGCTACACCTTC,CASSRDRGAMGYTF
14,NA,TRBJ1-1,NA,TRBV5-1,TGCGCCAGCAGCGACCAAACGGGGAACACTGAAGCTTTCTTT,CASSDQTGNTEAFF
15,TRBD1,TRBJ2-1,NA,TRBV2,TGTGCCAGCAGAAATACAGGGGGCCCGTACAATGAGCAGTTCTTC,CASRNTGGPYNEQFF
12,NA,TRBJ1-1,NA,TRBV20-1,TGCAGTGCTAGCCTACCCGGAAGTGAAGCTTTCTTT,CSASLPGSEAFF
14,NA,TRBJ1-1,NA,TRBV15,TGTGCCACCAGCAGAGATTTGGGGGTCACTGAAGCTTTCTTT,CATSRDLGVTEAFF